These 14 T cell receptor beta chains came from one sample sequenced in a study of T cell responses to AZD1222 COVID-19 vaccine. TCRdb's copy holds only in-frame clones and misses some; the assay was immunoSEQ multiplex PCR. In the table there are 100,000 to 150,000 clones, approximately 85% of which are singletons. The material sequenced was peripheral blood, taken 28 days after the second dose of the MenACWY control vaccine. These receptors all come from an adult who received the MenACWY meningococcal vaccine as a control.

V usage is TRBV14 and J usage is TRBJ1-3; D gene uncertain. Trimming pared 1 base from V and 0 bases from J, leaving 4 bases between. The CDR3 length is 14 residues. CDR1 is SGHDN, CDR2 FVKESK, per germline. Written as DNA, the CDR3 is TGTGCCAGCAGCCAAGTTAGCTCTGGAAACACCATATATTTT. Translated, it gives CASSQVSSGNTIYF.

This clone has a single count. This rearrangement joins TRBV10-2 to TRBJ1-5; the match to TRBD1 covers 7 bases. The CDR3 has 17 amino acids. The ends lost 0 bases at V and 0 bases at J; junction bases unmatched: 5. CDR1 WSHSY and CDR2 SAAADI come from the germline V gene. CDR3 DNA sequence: TGCGCCAGCAGTGAGTCCTATCGACAGGGTAGCAATCAGCCCCAGCATTTT. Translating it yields CASSESYRQGSNQPQHF.

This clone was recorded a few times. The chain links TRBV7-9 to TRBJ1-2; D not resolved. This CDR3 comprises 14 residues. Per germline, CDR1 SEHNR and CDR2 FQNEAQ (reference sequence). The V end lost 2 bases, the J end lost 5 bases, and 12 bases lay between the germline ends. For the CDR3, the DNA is TGTGCCAGCAGCTTACTGGCAGACCGGTATGGCTACACCTTC. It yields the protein CASSLLADRYGYTF.

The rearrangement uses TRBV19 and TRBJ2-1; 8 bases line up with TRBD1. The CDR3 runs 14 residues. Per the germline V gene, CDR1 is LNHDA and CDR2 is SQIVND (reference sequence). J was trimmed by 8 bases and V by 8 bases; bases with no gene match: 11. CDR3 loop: CASADRVMIHEQFF. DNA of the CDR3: TGTGCCAGTGCGGACAGGGTGATGATCCATGAGCAGTTCTTC.

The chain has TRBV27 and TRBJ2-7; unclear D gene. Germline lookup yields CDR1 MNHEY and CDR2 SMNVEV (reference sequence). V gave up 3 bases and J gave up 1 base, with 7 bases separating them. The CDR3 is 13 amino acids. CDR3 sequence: CASSLYSSYEQYF. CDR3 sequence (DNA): TGTGCCAGCAGTTTGTACTCTTCCTACGAGCAGTACTTC.

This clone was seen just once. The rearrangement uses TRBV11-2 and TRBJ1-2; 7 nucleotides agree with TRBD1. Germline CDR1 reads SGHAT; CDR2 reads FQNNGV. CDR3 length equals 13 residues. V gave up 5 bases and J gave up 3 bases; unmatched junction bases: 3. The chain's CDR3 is CASSPTGDYGYTF. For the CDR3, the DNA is TGTGCCAGCAGCCCTACAGGGGACTATGGCTACACCTTC.

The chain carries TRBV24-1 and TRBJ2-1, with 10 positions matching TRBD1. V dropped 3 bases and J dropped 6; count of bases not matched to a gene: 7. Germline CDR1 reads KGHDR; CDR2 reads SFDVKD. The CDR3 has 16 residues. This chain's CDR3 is CATSDPRQGAGNEQFF. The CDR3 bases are TGTGCCACCAGTGATCCCCGACAGGGGGCCGGCAATGAGCAGTTCTTC.

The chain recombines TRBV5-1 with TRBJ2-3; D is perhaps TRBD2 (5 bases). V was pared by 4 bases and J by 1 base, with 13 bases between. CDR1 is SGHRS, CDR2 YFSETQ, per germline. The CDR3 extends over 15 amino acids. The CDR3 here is CASSARGVGTDTQYF. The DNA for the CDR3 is TGCGCCAGCAGCGCCCGGGGTGTTGGCACAGATACGCAGTATTTT.

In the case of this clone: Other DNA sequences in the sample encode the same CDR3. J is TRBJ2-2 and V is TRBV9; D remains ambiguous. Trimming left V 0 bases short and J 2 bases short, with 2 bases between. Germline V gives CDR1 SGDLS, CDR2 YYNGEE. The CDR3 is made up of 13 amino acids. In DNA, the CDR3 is TGTGCCAGCAGCGTAGGTAACACCGGGGAGCTGTTTTTT. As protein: CASSVGNTGELFF.

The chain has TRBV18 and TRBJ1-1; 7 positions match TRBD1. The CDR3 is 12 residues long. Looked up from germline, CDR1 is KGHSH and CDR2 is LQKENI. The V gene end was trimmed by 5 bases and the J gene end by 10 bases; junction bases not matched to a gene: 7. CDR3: CASSVDRVGAFF. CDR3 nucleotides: TGTGCCAGCTCAGTTGACAGGGTTGGAGCTTTCTTT.

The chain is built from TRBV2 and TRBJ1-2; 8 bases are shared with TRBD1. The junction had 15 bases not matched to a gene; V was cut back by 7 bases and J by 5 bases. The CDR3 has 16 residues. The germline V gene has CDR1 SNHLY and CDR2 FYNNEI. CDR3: CASKKKADRERYGYTF. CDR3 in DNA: TGTGCCAGCAAGAAAAAAGCGGACAGGGAAAGGTATGGCTACACCTTC.

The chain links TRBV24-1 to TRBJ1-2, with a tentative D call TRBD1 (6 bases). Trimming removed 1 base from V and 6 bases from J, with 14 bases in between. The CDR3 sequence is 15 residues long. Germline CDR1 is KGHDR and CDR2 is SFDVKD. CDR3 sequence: CATSDFGGGRDGYTF. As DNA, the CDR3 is TGTGCCACCAGTGATTTCGGAGGGGGGAGAGATGGCTACACCTTC.

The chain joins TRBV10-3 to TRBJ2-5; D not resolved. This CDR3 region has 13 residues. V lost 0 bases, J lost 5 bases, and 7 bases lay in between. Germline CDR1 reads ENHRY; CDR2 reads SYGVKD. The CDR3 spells CAISESTYETQYF. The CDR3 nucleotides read TGTGCCATCAGTGAGTCGACTTACGAGACCCAGTACTTC.

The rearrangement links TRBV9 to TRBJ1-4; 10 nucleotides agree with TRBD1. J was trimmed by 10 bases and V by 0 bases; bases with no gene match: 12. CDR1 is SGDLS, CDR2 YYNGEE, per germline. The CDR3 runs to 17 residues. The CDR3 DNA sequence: TGTGCCAGCAGCGTAGCCCTCCCCGGGACAGGGGCACGAAAACTGTTTTTT. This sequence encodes CASSVALPGTGARKLFF.